These 28 T cell receptor beta chains originate from one sample sequenced in a study of blood T cell repertoires in COVID-19. Sequencing used immunoSEQ multiplex PCR; TCRdb keeps in-frame clones, though not all of them. Of more than 300,000 clones in the sample, under 90% were seen once. The sequencing input was peripheral blood. These receptors originate from a woman in her thirties with COVID-19, enrolled during active disease.

V is TRBV7-8 and J is TRBJ2-2; D might be TRBD2 (6 bases). V gave up 5 bases and J gave up 2 bases, with 9 bases separating them. Per the germline V gene, CDR1 is SGHVS and CDR2 is FQNEAQ. This CDR3 is 14 amino acids long. CDR3 in amino acids: CASSPGVNTGELFF. DNA for the CDR3: TGTGCCAGCAGCCCGGGGGTAAACACCGGGGAGCTGTTTTTT.

Concerning this clone: A read error may be the cause here, since a much bigger clone is one base away. The rearrangement joins TRBV11-3 to TRBJ1-1; 8 positions agree with TRBD1. This CDR3 region has 13 residues. Germline CDR1 and CDR2: SGHNT and YENEEA. V lost 5 bases and J lost 5; bases outside the gene matches: 4. CDR3 in DNA: TGTGCCAGCAGCCAAACAGGGGGGACTGAAGCTTTCTTT. This encodes CASSQTGGTEAFF.

CDR3 sequence reads: CASSRAGGQVDTQYF. CDR3 in DNA: TGTGCCAGCAGTAGGGCGGGGGGGCAGGTAGATACGCAGTATTTT. The V call is TRBV6-5, the J call TRBJ2-3, with 9 nucleotides matching TRBD2. Per germline, CDR1 MNHEY and CDR2 SVGAGI. The length of the CDR3 is 15 residues. V dropped 5 bases and J dropped 5; count of bases not matched to a gene: 8.

The V call is TRBV3-1 (or the pseudogene TRBV3-2), the J call TRBJ2-7; TRBD2 might be the D (6 bases). Germline V gene data show CDR1 as LGHDT and CDR2 as YNNKEL (reference sequence). The V gene lost 0 bases and the J gene lost 6 bases, with 12 bases spanning the gap. The CDR3 is 14 amino acids. CDR3 region: CASSQDSGGREQYF. Here the CDR3 DNA reads TGTGCCAGCAGCCAAGATTCAGGAGGGCGCGAGCAGTACTTC.

V is TRBV4-2 and J is TRBJ2-1; perhaps TRBD2 as D (6 bases). The CDR3 extends over 14 amino acids. Per germline, CDR1 LGHNA and CDR2 YNFKEQ. V lost 5 bases and J lost 12, with 20 bases in between. The CDR3 reads CASSSTRALTGQFF. The CDR3 DNA reads as TGTGCCAGCAGCTCGACTAGGGCCTTGACTGGGCAGTTCTTC.

This clone was recorded a few times. The chain uses TRBV27 and TRBJ1-5, with a tentative D call TRBD1 (5 bases). The CDR3 totals 17 residues. Deletions cut 3 bases from V and 1 base from J, with 16 bases between. CDR1 MNHEY and CDR2 SMNVEV come from the germline V gene (reference sequence). The CDR3 nucleotides are TGTGCCAGCAGTTTCATAGGGGTGAATTGGAGCAATCAGCCCCAGCATTTT. Translation gives CASSFIGVNWSNQPQHF.

This sequence joins TRBV7-2 and TRBJ1-5; D is ambiguous. Germline-derived CDR1 and CDR2 are SGHTA and FQGNSA. The CDR3 spans 14 residues. Trimming stripped 1 base from V and 7 bases from J, with 11 bases between. The CDR3 sequence: CASSLGAPPQPQHF. The CDR3 DNA sequence: TGTGCCAGCAGCTTAGGGGCTCCACCCCAGCCCCAGCATTTT. Variable domain in full (rest from reference TRBV7-2 and TRBJ1-5): GAGVSQSPSNKVTEKGKDVELRCDPISGHTALYWYRQSLGQGLEFLIYFQGNSAPDKSGLPSDRFSAERTGGSVSTLTIQRTQQEDSAVYLCASSLGAPPQPQHFGDGTRLSIL.

The chain has TRBV6-2 or TRBV6-3 and TRBJ2-1, with TRBD2 as a possible D gene (6 bases). CDR3 length: 15 amino acids. Trimming took 2 bases from V and 0 from J, leaving 8 bases between them. Germline CDR1 is MNHEY and CDR2 is SVGEGT. As DNA, the CDR3 is TGTGCCAGCAGTTACGGGGGAGGCTCCTACAATGAGCAGTTCTTC. Translation: CASSYGGGSYNEQFF.

The chain has TRBV4-2 and TRBJ2-6; D unclear. Deletions cut 2 bases from V and 0 bases from J, with 11 bases between. This CDR3 comprises 17 residues. The V gene's germline CDR1 is LGHNA and CDR2 YNFKEQ. The CDR3 coding sequence is TGTGCCAGCAGCCAACTCTCGGCGGCCTCTGGGGCCAACGTCCTGACTTTC. This translates into CASSQLSAASGANVLTF.

Worth noting for this clone: Other DNA sequences within the sample encode an identical CDR3. The chain links TRBV6-5 to TRBJ1-1; 10 bases line up with TRBD1. The trim removed 5 bases at V and 1 base at J, leaving 4 bases unmatched. The CDR3 runs 15 residues. Germline V gene sequence: CDR1 MNHEY, CDR2 SVGAGI. CDR3 loop: CASSPGQGWNTEAFF. In DNA, the CDR3 is TGTGCCAGCAGTCCGGGACAGGGGTGGAACACTGAAGCTTTCTTT.

The chain carries TRBV30 and TRBJ1-6; D is undetermined. In germline, CDR1 is GTSNPN, CDR2 SVGIG (reference sequence). The CDR3 runs to 13 residues. Trimming left V 3 bases short and J 8 bases short, with 11 bases between. CDR3: CAWRGRGDSPLHF. DNA for the CDR3: TGTGCCTGGAGGGGGAGAGGAGATTCACCCCTCCACTTT.

This sequence joins TRBV6-1 and TRBJ1-1; possible D gene TRBD1, 5 bases. Trimming left V 0 bases short and J 5 bases short, with 10 bases between. Per germline, CDR1 MNHNS and CDR2 SASEGT. The CDR3 sequence is 14 residues long. In DNA form, the CDR3 reads TGTGCCAGCAGTGAAGCCTGGGGGGGGACTGAAGCTTTCTTT. This encodes CASSEAWGGTEAFF.

This rearrangement joins TRBV4-2 to TRBJ1-2, with no clear D. Germline CDR1 LGHNA, CDR2 YNFKEQ. Trimming pared 4 bases from V and 5 bases from J, leaving 17 bases between. The CDR3 contains 15 residues. The CDR3 nucleotides read TGTGCCAGCAGCCTTTCTGGGAGTGGGGAATATGGCTACACCTTC. Its translation is CASSLSGSGEYGYTF.

The chain uses TRBV27 and TRBJ1-1; D might be TRBD1 (6 bases). V lost 4 bases, J lost 5 bases, and 20 bases lay in between. The CDR3 is 16 amino acids. Germline lookup yields CDR1 MNHEY and CDR2 SMNVEV (reference sequence). CDR3 in DNA: TGTGCCAGCAGTTCCCTGACAGGCCCTAAGGGAACTGAAGCTTTCTTT. It translates to CASSSLTGPKGTEAFF.

This clone was counted between two and nine times. The rearrangement uses TRBV23-1 and TRBJ2-7; tentative D call: TRBD1 (6 bases). TRBV23-1 carries the ORF label, with uncertain function. V lost 2 bases, J lost 4 bases, and 12 bases lay in between. CDR3 length: 14 residues. As DNA, the CDR3 is TGCGCCAGCAGTCAAAAAGGGCAGGGGTACGAGCAGTACGTC. Translated: CASSQKGQGYEQYV.

The J gene is TRBJ1-1, the V gene TRBV6-5, with 7 positions matching TRBD1. The CDR3 is 15 amino acids. The V gene's germline CDR1 is MNHEY and CDR2 SVGAGI. J gave up 7 bases and V 3 bases, and 11 bases lay outside the gene matches. The CDR3 sequence: CASSYTRRRDSEAFF. CDR3 coding DNA: TGTGCCAGCAGTTATACACGTAGGAGGGACAGTGAAGCTTTCTTT.

For the CDR3, the DNA is TGTGCCAGTAGTCCGTATGGACAGGGGAACACTGAAGCTTTCTTT. Its translation: CASSPYGQGNTEAFF. V is TRBV19 and J is TRBJ1-1; TRBD1 matches 8 bases. Trimming at V came to 5 bases and at J to 1 base, leaving 6 bases not matched to a gene. Germline CDR1 reads LNHDA; CDR2 reads SQIVND (reference sequence). This CDR3 has 15 residues.

The chain recombines TRBV5-4 with TRBJ2-2; TRBD2 aligns across 12 bases. The CDR3 totals 17 residues. The junction had 7 bases not matched to a gene; V was cut back by 4 bases and J by 3 bases. Per germline, CDR1 SGHNT and CDR2 YYREEE (reference sequence). In DNA, the CDR3 is TGTGCCAGCAGCCCCGGGACTAGCGGGCGGGACACCGGGGAGCTGTTTTTT. As protein: CASSPGTSGRDTGELFF.

This rearrangement joins TRBV2 to TRBJ1-4; weak D call: TRBD1 (5 bases). The ends were cut back, 4 bases at V and 7 bases at J, with 16 bases in the middle. Germline V lookup: CDR1 SNHLY, CDR2 FYNNEI. The CDR3 consists of 15 residues. CDR3 amino acids: CASSGDPPRGEKLFF. The CDR3 DNA is TGTGCCAGCAGTGGGGACCCACCGCGGGGTGAAAAACTGTTTTTT.

V gene TRBV6-5 combines with J gene TRBJ2-2, with 7 positions matching TRBD1. From germline, CDR1 is MNHEY and CDR2 SVGAGI. This CDR3 contains 15 residues. Trimming cost V 6 bases and J 4 bases; bases outside gene matches: 8. CDR3 protein: CASRARGLVTGELFF. CDR3 DNA sequence: TGTGCCAGCAGGGCCAGGGGGTTGGTCACCGGGGAGCTGTTTTTT.

The genes are TRBV7-6 and TRBJ2-5; TRBD1 aligns across 9 bases. The germline gives CDR1 SGHVS, CDR2 FNYEAQ. V gave up 3 bases and J gave up 10 bases; unmatched junction bases: 12. The CDR3 covers 15 residues. Written as DNA, the CDR3 is TGTGCCAGCAGCTTGACAGGGGGTCGTCAGGGGGACCAGTACTTC. This translates into CASSLTGGRQGDQYF. The full variable domain, rest sourced from reference TRBV7-6 and TRBJ2-5, is GAGVSQSPRYKVTKRGQDVALRCDPISGHVSLYWYRQALGQGPEFLTYFNYEAQQDKSGLPNDRFSAERPEGSISTLTIQRTEQRDSAMYRCASSLTGGRQGDQYFGPGTRLLVL.

This clone was observed once. The CDR3 spells CASSYSLRRLSEQFF. In nucleotides, the CDR3 is TGTGCCAGCAGTTACTCTTTAAGGAGATTGAGTGAGCAGTTCTTC. The genes are TRBV6-5 and TRBJ2-1, with D unresolved. The CDR3 has 15 amino acids. The ends were cut back, 0 bases at V and 9 bases at J, with 15 bases in the middle. CDR1 and CDR2 (germline): MNHEY, SVGAGI.

The V gene is TRBV2, the J gene TRBJ2-7; D may be TRBD1 (7 bases). Germline CDR1 and CDR2: SNHLY and FYNNEI. The CDR3 sequence is 15 residues long. V was clipped by 0 bases and J by 5 bases, with 14 bases between them. The CDR3 sequence: CASSEARRGRNEQYF. The CDR3 nucleotides are TGTGCCAGCAGTGAAGCGCGGAGGGGGCGAAACGAGCAGTACTTC.

The CDR3 region has the DNA TGCGCCAGCAGTGAGTCGGGGACAGGGACGCCCTATAATTCACCCCTCCACTTT. Encoded protein: CASSESGTGTPYNSPLHF. The gene calls are TRBV10-2 and TRBJ1-6, with 9 bases fitting TRBD1. J was trimmed by 2 bases and V by 0 bases; bases with no gene match: 5. The CDR3 is 18 residues long. Germline V CDR1 and CDR2: WSHSY, SAAADI.

The V gene is TRBV11-2, the J gene TRBJ2-2, with 7 bases matching TRBD1. The germline V gene encodes CDR1 SGHAT and CDR2 FQNNGV. CDR3 length: 15 amino acids. J lost 5 bases, V lost 1 base, and 4 bases had no gene match. CDR3 sequence reads: CASSLGAGGTGELFF. The CDR3, as DNA: TGTGCCAGCAGCTTAGGGGCAGGGGGAACCGGGGAGCTGTTTTTT. The whole variable domain, remainder taken from reference TRBV11-2 and TRBJ2-2, is EAGVAQSPRYKIIEKRQSVAFWCNPISGHATLYWYQQILGQGPKLLIQFQNNGVVDDSQLPKDRFSAERLKGVDSTLKIQPAKLEDSAVYLCASSLGAGGTGELFFGEGSRLTVL.

The CDR3 sequence: CASSLTGSAGRTIYF. The CDR3 DNA reads as TGTGCCAGCAGTCTCACAGGCTCGGCGGGGCGCACCATATATTTT. The rearrangement links TRBV28 to TRBJ1-3, with D perhaps TRBD1 (5 bases). The CDR3 extends over 15 amino acids. Trimming stripped 5 bases from V and 9 bases from J, with 20 bases between. CDR1 and CDR2 (germline): MDHEN, SYDVKM.

The chain carries TRBV7-3 and TRBJ2-5; 9 nucleotides agree with TRBD2. This CDR3 contains 15 residues. V lost 5 bases to trimming and J lost 0 bases; unmatched junction nucleotides: 4. Germline loops: CDR1 SGHTA, CDR2 FQGTGA. The CDR3: CASSPSGGNQETQYF. In DNA, the CDR3 is TGTGCCAGCAGCCCGAGCGGGGGGAACCAAGAGACCCAGTACTTC.

The chain links TRBV5-6 to TRBJ1-1, with 8 bases matching TRBD1. CDR1 is SGHDT and CDR2 is YYEEEE in the germline V gene. The J segment lost 3 bases and the V segment lost 2 bases, leaving 3 bases of the junction unmatched. The CDR3 consists of 14 residues. This CDR3 is CASSFPTGDTEAFF. The CDR3 coding sequence is TGTGCCAGCAGCTTCCCGACAGGGGACACTGAAGCTTTCTTT.